This T cell receptor beta chain was sequenced for a study of cytomegalovirus exposure and HLA in healthy donors. Whole-study context: The roughly 110 validation repertoires were produced on the same platform as the roughly 660 repertoires of the first cohort. This was reported in a later analysis. General study points: Within the 120 or so validation repertoires, first-cohort TCR clusters tended to co-occur, according to a later analysis. Some public TCRs appeared in many individuals, while most sequences were rare.

Method: immunoSEQ multiplex PCR; TCRdb's copy keeps in-frame clones and lacks some. The table lists about 220,000 clones, over 70% of them singletons. CDR1 is SGHRS, CDR2 YFSETQ, per germline. The CDR3 has 14 residues. The V and J ends lost 5 bases and 1 base, in that order; junction bases with no gene match: 2. The approximately 120-subject validation cohort, separate from the approximately 670-subject first cohort, included the donors. About this clone: The target antigen is unknown.

This TCR came from a woman aged 25 to 39 in good health and CMV-seropositive. This chain connects TRBV5-1 to TRBJ2-3; 9 bases are a match to TRBD2. Input material: PBMCs. CDR3 amino acids: CASRSSGGTDTQYF. Here the CDR3 DNA reads TGCGCCAGCAGGTCTAGCGGGGGCACAGATACGCAGTATTTT. Supplemented by reference TRBV5-1 and TRBJ2-3, the full variable domain reads KAGVTQTPRYLIKTRGQQVTLSCSPISGHRSVSWYQQTPGQGLQFLFEYFSETQRNKGNFPGRFSGRQFSNSRSEMNVSTLELGDSALYLCASRSSGGTDTQYFGPGTRLTVL.